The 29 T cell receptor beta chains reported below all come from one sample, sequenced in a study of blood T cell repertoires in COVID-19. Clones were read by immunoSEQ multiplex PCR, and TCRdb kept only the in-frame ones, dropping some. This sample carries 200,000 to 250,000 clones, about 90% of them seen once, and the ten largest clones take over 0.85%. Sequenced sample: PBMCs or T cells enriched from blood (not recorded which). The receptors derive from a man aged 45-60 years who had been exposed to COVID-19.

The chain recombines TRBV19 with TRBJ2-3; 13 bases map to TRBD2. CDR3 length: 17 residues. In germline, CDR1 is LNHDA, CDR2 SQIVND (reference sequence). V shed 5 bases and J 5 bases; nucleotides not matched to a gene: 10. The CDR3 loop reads CASSPRRTSGGVDTQYF. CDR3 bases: TGTGCCAGTAGTCCGCGCCGGACTAGCGGGGGTGTAGATACGCAGTATTTT.

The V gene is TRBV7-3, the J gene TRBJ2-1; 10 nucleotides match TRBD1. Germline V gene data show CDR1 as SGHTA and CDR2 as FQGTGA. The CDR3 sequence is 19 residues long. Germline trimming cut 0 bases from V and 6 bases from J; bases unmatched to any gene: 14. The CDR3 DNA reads TGTGCCAGCAGCTTAACAGGGACAGGGGCTGGCGGGAGCCTCAATGAGCAGTTCTTC. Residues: CASSLTGTGAGGSLNEQFF. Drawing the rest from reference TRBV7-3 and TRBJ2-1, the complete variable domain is GAGVSQTPSNKVTEKGKYVELRCDPISGHTALYWYRQSLGQGPEFLIYFQGTGAADDSGLPNDRFFAVRPEGSVSTLKIQRTERGDSAVYLCASSLTGTGAGGSLNEQFFGPGTRLTVL.

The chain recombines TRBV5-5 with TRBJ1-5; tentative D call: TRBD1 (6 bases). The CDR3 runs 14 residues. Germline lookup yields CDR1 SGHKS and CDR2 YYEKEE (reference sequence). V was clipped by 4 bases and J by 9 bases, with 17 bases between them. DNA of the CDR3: TGTGCCAGCAGCGACAGTATCAGGGGCCGGCCCCAGCATTTT. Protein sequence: CASSDSIRGRPQHF.

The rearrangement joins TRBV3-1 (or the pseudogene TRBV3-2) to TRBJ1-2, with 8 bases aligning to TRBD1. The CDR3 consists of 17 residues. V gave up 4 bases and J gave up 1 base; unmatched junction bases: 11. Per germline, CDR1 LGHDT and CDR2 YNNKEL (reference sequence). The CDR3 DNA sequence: TGTGCCAGCAGCCGACCCTCGACAGGGGACTTTAACTATGGCTACACCTTC. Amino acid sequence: CASSRPSTGDFNYGYTF.

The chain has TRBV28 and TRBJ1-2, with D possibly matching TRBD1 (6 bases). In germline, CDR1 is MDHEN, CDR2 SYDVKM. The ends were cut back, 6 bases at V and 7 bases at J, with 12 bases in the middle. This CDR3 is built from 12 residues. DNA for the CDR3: TGTGCCAGCAGCCCGGTAGGGGGTGGCTACACCTTC. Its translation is CASSPVGGGYTF.

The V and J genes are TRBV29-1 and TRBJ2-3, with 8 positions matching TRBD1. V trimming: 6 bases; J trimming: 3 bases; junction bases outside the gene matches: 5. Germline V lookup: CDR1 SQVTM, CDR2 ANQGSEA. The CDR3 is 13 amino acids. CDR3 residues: CSVAGQGTDTQYF. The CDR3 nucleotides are TGCAGCGTAGCTGGACAGGGTACAGATACGCAGTATTTT.

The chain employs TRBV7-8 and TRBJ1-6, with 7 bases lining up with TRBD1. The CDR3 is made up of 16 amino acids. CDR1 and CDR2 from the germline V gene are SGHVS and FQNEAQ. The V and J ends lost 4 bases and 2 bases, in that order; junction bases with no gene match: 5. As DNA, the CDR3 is TGTGCCAGCAGCTCAGACAGGGTCCCCTATAATTCACCCCTCCACTTT. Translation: CASSSDRVPYNSPLHF.

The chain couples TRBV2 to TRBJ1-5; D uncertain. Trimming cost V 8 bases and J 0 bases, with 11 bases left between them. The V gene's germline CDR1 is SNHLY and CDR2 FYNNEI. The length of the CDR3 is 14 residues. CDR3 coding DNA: TGTGCCAGCCTGGAGAGGCATAGCAATCAGCCCCAGCATTTT. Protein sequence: CASLERHSNQPQHF.

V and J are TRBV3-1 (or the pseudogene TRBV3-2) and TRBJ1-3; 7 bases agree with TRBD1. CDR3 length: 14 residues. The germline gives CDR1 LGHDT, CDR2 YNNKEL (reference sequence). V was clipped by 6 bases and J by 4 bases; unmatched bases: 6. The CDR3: CASRGTASGNTIYF. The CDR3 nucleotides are TGTGCCAGCAGGGGGACAGCATCCGGAAACACCATATATTTT.

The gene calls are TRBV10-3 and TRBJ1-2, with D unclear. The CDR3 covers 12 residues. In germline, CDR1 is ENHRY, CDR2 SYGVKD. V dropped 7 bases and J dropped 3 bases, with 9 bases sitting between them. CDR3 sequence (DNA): TGTGCCATCACCACGGGAGACTATGGCTACACCTTC. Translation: CAITTGDYGYTF.

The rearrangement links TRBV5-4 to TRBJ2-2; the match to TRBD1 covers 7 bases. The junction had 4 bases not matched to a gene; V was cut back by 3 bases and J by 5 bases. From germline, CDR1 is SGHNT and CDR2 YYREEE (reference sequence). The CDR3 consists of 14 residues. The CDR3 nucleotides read TGTGCCAGCAGCTCGGGACAGCATACCGGGGAGCTGTTTTTT. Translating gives CASSSGQHTGELFF. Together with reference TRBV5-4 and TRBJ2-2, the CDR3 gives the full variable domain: ETGVTQSPTHLIKTRGQQVTLRCSSQSGHNTVSWYQQALGQGPQFIFQYYREEENGRGNFPPRFSGLQFPNYSSELNVNALELDDSALYLCASSSGQHTGELFFGEGSRLTVL.

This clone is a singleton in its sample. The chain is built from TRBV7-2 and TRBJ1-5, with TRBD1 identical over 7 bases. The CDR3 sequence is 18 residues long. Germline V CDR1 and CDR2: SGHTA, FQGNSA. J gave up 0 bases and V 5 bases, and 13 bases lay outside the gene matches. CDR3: CASSPEAGGPVSNQPQHF. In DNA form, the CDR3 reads TGTGCCAGCAGCCCCGAGGCAGGGGGACCGGTTAGCAATCAGCCCCAGCATTTT.

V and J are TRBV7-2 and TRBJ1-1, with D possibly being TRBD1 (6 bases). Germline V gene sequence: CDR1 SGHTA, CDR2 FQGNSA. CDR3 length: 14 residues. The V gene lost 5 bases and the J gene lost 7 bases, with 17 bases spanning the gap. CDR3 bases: TGTGCCAGCAGCCCAGGGGCCTTCTTTTTTGAAGCTTTCTTT. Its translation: CASSPGAFFFEAFF.

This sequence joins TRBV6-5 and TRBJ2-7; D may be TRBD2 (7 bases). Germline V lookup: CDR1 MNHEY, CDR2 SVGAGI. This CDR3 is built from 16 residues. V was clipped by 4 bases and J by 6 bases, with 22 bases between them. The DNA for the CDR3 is TGTGCCAGCAGTTGGCCCCAGGGGCGGGAGAAGGGCGAGCAGTACGTC. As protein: CASSWPQGREKGEQYV.

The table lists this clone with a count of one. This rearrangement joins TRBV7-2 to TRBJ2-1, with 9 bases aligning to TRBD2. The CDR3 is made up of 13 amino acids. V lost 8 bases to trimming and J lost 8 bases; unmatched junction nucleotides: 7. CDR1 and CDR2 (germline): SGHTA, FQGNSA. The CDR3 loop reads CASGLAGWYEQFF. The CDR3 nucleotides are TGTGCCAGCGGGCTAGCGGGATGGTATGAGCAGTTCTTC.

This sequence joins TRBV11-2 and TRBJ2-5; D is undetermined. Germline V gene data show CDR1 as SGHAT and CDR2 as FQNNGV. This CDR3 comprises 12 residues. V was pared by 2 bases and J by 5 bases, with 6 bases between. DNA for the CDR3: TGTGCCAGCAGCTTACTCTTCGAGACCCAGTACTTC. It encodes CASSLLFETQYF. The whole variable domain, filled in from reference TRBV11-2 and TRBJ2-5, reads EAGVAQSPRYKIIEKRQSVAFWCNPISGHATLYWYQQILGQGPKLLIQFQNNGVVDDSQLPKDRFSAERLKGVDSTLKIQPAKLEDSAVYLCASSLLFETQYFGPGTRLLVL.

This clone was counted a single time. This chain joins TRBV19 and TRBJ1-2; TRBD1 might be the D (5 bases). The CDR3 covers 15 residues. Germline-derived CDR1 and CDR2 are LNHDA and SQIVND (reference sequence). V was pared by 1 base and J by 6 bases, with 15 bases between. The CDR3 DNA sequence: TGTGCCAGTAGTATAGGGGACTCTCAGGCCCATGGCTACACCTTC. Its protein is CASSIGDSQAHGYTF.

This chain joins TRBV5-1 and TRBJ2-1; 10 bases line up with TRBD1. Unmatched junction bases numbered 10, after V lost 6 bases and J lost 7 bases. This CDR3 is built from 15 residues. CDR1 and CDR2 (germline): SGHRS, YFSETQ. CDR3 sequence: CASNKGDRGGNEQFF. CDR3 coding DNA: TGCGCCAGCAACAAAGGGGACAGGGGAGGAAATGAGCAGTTCTTC.

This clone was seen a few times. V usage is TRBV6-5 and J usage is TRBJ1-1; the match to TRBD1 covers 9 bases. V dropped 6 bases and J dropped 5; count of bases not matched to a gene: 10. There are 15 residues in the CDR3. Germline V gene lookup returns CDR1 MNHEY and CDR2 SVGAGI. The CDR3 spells CASSSTTGGHTEAFF. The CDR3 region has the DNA TGTGCCAGCAGCTCTACGACAGGGGGTCATACTGAAGCTTTCTTT.

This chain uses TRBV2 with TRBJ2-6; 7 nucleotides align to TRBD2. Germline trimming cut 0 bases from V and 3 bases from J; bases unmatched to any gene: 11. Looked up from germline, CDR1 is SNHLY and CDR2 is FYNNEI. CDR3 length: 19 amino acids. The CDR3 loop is CASSEARGDVSFGANVLTF. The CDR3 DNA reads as TGTGCCAGCAGTGAAGCCCGGGGGGACGTCTCCTTTGGGGCCAACGTCCTGACTTTC.

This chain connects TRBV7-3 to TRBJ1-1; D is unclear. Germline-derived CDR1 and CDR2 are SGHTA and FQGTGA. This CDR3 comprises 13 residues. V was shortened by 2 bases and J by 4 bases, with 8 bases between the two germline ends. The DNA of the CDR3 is TGTGCCAGCAGCTTAGGAGGGTTCACTGAAGCTTTCTTT. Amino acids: CASSLGGFTEAFF.

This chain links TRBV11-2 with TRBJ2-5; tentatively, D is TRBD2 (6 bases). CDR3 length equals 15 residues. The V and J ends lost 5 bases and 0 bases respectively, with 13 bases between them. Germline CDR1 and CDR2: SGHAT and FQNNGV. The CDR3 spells CASSHLRGYQETQYF. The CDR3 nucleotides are TGTGCCAGCAGCCACCTCCGGGGGTACCAAGAGACCCAGTACTTC.

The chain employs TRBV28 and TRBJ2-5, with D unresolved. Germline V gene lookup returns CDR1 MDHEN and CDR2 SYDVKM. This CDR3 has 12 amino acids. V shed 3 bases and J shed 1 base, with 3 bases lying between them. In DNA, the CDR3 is TGTGCCAGCAGTTTGAGCCAAGAGACCCAGTACTTC. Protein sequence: CASSLSQETQYF.

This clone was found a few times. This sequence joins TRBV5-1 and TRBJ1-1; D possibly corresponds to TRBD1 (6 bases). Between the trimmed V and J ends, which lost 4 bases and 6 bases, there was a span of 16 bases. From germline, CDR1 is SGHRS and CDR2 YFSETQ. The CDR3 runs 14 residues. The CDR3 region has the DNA TGCGCCAGCAGCACCTCTCGACAGGCCGCTGAAGCTTTCTTT. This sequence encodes CASSTSRQAAEAFF.

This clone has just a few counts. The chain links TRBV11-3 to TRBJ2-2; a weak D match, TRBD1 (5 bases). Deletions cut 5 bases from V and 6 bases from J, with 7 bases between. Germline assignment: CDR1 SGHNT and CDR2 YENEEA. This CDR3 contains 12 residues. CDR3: CASSRQSGELFF. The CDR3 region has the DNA TGTGCCAGCAGCCGACAGTCCGGGGAGCTGTTTTTT.

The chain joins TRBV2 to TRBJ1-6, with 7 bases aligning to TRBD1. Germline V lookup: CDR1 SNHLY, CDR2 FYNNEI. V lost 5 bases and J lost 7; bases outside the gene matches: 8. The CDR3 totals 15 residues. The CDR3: CASSRQTGRNSPLHF. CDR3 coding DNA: TGTGCCAGCAGTAGACAGACAGGGCGGAATTCACCCCTCCACTTT.

The CDR3 is CASSIMWAGESYTF. The CDR3 nucleotides are TGTGCCAGTAGTATTATGTGGGCAGGGGAGAGCTACACCTTC. The chain combines TRBV19 with TRBJ1-2; tentative D call: TRBD1 (6 bases). From germline, CDR1 is LNHDA and CDR2 SQIVND (reference sequence). V lost 3 bases and J lost 9, with 17 bases in between. CDR3 length: 14 amino acids. The full variable domain, in which reference TRBV19 and TRBJ1-2 provide the parts outside the CDR3, is DGGITQSPKYLFRKEGQNVTLSCEQNLNHDAMYWYRQDPGQGLRLIYYSQIVNDFQKGDIAEGYSVSREKKESFPLTVTSAQKNPTAFYLCASSIMWAGESYTFGSGTRLTVV.

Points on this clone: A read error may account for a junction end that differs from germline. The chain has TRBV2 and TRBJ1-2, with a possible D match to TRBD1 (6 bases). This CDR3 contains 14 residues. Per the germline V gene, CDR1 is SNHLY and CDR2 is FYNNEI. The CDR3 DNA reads TGTGCCAGCAATGAAGAGGGGGTCATCTATGGCTACACCTTC. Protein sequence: CASNEEGVIYGYTF.

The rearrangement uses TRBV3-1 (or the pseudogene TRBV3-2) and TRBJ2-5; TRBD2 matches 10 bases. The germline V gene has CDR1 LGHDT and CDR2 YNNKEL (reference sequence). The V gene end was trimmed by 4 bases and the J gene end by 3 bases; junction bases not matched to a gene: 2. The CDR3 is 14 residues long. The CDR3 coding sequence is TGTGCCAGCAGCCCGCTAGCGGGGGAAGAGACCCAGTACTTC. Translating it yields CASSPLAGEETQYF.